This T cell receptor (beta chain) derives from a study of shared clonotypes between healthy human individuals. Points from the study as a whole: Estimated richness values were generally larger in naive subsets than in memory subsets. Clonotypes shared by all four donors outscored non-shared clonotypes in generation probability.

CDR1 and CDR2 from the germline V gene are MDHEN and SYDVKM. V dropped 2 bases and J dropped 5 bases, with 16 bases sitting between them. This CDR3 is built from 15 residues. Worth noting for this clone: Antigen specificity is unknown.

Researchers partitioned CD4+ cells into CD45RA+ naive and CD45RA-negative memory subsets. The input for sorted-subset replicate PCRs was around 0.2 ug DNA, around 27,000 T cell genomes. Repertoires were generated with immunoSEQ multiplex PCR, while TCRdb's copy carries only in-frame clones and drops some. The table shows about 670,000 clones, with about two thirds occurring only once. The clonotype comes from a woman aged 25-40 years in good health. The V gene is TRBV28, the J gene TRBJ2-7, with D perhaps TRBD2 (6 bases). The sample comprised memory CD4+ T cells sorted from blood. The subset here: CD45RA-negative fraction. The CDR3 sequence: CASSLRSAGIHEQYF. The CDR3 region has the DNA TGTGCCAGCAGTTTAAGGTCGGCGGGAATCCACGAGCAGTACTTC. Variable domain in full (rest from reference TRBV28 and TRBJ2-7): DVKVTQSSRYLVKRTGEKVFLECVQDMDHENMFWYRQDPGLGLRLIYFSYDVKMKEKGDIPEGYSVSREKKERFSLILESASTNQTSMYLCASSLRSAGIHEQYFGPGTRLTVT.